These T cell receptor beta chains were read from a single sample in a study of T cell changes during pregnancy in multiple sclerosis. Sequenced by immunoSEQ multiplex PCR; TCRdb stores in-frame clones only, minus some. The sample carries 35,000 to 50,000 clones, less than 90% recorded once. The sequences come from CD4+ T cells from peripheral blood mononuclear cells, collected in the second trimester of pregnancy. These receptors all come from a female donor with multiple sclerosis, enrolled in a pregnancy study. Both conserved end residues are part of each CDR3. D genes are given only for firm matches. Rows may omit the clone size; those that give it use once, few, many or a size class.

abundance,j_gene,v_gene,d_gene,CDR3aa,CDR3nt
NA,TRBJ1-5,TRBV6-6,TRBD1,CASRSRDRDNQPQHF,TGTGCCAGCAGGAGCCGGGACAGGGACAATCAGCCCCAGCATTTT
NA,TRBJ2-1,TRBV11-3,NA,CASSFQGSVAIF,TGTGCCAGCAGCTTCCAAGGGAGCGTGGCAATCTTC
NA,TRBJ2-2,TRBV9,NA,CASSVEQVSGELFF,TGTGCCAGCAGCGTAGAACAGGTTTCCGGGGAGCTGTTTTTT
NA,TRBJ1-3,TRBV10-3,TRBD1,CAISEVLTGGSGNTIYF,TGTGCCATCAGTGAGGTATTAACAGGGGGCTCTGGAAACACCATATATTTT
NA,TRBJ2-5,TRBV28,TRBD2,CASRAPGLAHRVQYF,TGTGCCAGCAGGGCCCCGGGACTAGCTCATCGGGTCCAGTACTTC
NA,TRBJ1-3,TRBV10-3,NA,CATEGRLSGNTIYF,TGTGCCACCGAGGGCAGACTCTCTGGAAACACCATATATTTT
NA,TRBJ2-7,TRBV28,TRBD2,CASRERGIYEQYF,TGTGCCAGCAGAGAGCGGGGCATCTACGAGCAGTACTTC
once,TRBJ1-1,TRBV14,NA,CASSQVGRLEAFF,TGTGCCAGCAGCCAAGTAGGTAGACTTGAAGCTTTCTTT
NA,TRBJ2-3,TRBV2,TRBD1,CASSDGLGQGASDTQYF,TGTGCCAGCAGTGATGGGCTCGGACAGGGGGCCTCAGATACGCAGTATTTT
NA,TRBJ2-7,TRBV10-2,NA,CASRLGSGLSYEQYF,TGCGCCAGCAGGTTGGGGAGCGGGCTCTCCTACGAGCAGTACTTC